This TCR beta chain was identified during a study of T cells in Graves' hyperthyroidism and ophthalmopathy. Researchers took RNA transcripts and amplified the TCR beta CDR3 regions from them. Initially, a first-round RT-PCR of the TCR CDR3 employed the HTBI primer set. Each CDR3 protein is one row after TCRdb ran MiXCR on the multiplex PCR reads. The sample holds a few hundred thousand distinct CDR3 sequences, roughly 14% seen once. Patients were excluded because of uncontrolled infection, other autoimmune disease, pregnancy or lactation. PBMCs were collected from an approximately 9.5 ml volume of fresh peripheral blood. General observations from the study: In validation, the model predicted ophthalmopathy. These predictions came a median roughly seven months before onset.

With 0 bases removed from V and 3 bases from J, the gap between germline ends came to 9 bases. This CDR3 is built from 13 residues. Germline assignment: CDR1 DFQATT and CDR2 SNEGSKA (reference sequence). In this sample, this clonotype turned up many times. Its antigen is undetermined. J is TRBJ2-7 and V is TRBV20-1, with no clear D. The sequenced material came from blood. The sequence was obtained from a woman under 40 with Graves' hyperthyroidism. The CDR3 loop is CSARDQKFYEQYF. CDR3 sequence (DNA): TGCAGTGCTAGAGATCAGAAATTCTACGAGCAGTACTTC.